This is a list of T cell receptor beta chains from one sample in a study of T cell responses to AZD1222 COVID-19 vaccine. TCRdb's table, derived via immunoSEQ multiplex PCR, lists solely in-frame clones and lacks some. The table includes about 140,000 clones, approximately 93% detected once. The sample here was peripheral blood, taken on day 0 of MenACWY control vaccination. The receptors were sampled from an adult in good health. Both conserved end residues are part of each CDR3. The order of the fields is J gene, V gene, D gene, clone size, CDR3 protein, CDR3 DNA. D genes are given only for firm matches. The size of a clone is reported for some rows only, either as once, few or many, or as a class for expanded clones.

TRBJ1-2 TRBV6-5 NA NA CASTPTHFGYGYTF TGTGCCAGCACTCCGACCCATTTCGGGTATGGCTACACCTTC
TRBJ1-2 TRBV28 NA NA CASSRRRVGYTF TGTGCCAGCAGCCGAAGAAGGGTAGGCTACACCTTC
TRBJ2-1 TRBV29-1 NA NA CSVEDAPGLGTYNEQFF TGCAGCGTTGAAGATGCTCCGGGACTTGGCACCTACAATGAGCAGTTCTTC
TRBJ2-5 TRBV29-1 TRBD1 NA CSVEDRTGGETQYF TGCAGCGTTGAAGATCGAACAGGGGGAGAGACCCAGTACTTC
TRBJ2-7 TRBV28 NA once CASSPWDGDAYEQYF TGTGCCAGCAGTCCATGGGACGGAGACGCCTACGAGCAGTACTTC
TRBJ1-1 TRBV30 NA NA CAWSRDGMNTEAFF TGTGCCTGGAGTAGAGACGGTATGAACACTGAAGCTTTCTTT
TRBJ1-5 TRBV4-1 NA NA CASSQVRASNQPQHF TGCGCCAGCAGCCAAGTCAGGGCGAGCAATCAGCCCCAGCATTTT
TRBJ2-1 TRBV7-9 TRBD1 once CARGTAGNEQFF TGTGCCAGGGGGACAGCCGGAAATGAGCAGTTCTTC
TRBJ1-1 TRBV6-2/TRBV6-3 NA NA CASSYRVGGTEAFF TGTGCCAGCAGTTATCGCGTGGGGGGCACTGAAGCTTTCTTT
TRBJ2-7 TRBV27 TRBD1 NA CASSLVQGAYEQYF TGTGCCAGCAGTTTAGTTCAGGGGGCCTACGAGCAGTACTTC
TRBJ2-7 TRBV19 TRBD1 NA CASSTPGQTYEQYF TGTGCCAGTAGTACGCCGGGACAGACCTACGAGCAGTACTTC
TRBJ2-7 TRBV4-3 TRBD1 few CASSLWTGSYEQYF TGCGCCAGCAGCCTCTGGACAGGGAGCTACGAGCAGTACTTC
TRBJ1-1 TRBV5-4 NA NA CASSLRGGTEAFF TGTGCCAGCAGCCTCCGAGGGGGGACTGAAGCTTTCTTT
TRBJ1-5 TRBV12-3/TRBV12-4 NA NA CASSLPLRPQHF TGTGCCAGCAGTTTACCCCTTCGGCCCCAGCATTTT
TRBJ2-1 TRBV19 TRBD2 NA CASSSGLAALSSYNEQFF TGTGCCAGTAGTTCCGGACTAGCGGCCCTTAGCTCCTACAATGAGCAGTTCTTC
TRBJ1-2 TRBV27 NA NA CASRPRTLHPYGYTF TGTGCCAGCAGGCCCCGGACCTTACATCCCTATGGCTACACCTTC
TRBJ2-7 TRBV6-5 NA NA CASRTTLFYEQYF TGTGCCAGCAGGACAACTTTGTTCTACGAGCAGTACTTC
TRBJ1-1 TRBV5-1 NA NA CASSLEGPNTEAFF TGCGCCAGCAGCTTGGAGGGTCCGAACACTGAAGCTTTCTTT
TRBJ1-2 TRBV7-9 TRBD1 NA CASSLDGTGDGGYTF TGTGCCAGCAGCTTAGACGGGACAGGGGATGGTGGCTACACCTTC
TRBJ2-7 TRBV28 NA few CASSSPRESTYEQYF TGTGCCAGCAGTTCCCCACGGGAGTCCACCTACGAGCAGTACTTC
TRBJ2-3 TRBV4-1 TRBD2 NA CASSQHGASGRGDTQYF TGCGCCAGCAGCCAACACGGGGCTAGCGGGAGGGGGGATACGCAGTATTTT
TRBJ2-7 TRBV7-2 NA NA CATLVAGAAEQYF TGTGCCACCCTGGTGGCAGGGGCAGCCGAGCAGTACTTC
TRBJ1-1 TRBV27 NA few CASSLSMGGKLLPTEAFF TGTGCCAGCAGTTTATCAATGGGCGGAAAACTTTTACCCACTGAAGCTTTCTTT
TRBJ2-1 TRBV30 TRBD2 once CAWSHGLAEDNEQFF TGTGCCTGGAGCCACGGACTAGCGGAAGACAATGAGCAGTTCTTC
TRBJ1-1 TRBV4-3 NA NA CASSQDMFAGEAFF TGCGCCAGCAGCCAAGATATGTTCGCCGGAGAAGCTTTCTTT
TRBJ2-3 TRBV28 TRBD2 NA CASRTTQGSVLAGVVVTDTQYF TGTGCCAGCAGAACTACACAGGGATCGGTACTAGCGGGAGTAGTCGTCACAGATACGCAGTATTTT
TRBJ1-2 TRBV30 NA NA CAWSEGHDGYTF TGTGCCTGGAGTGAGGGGCACGATGGCTACACCTTC
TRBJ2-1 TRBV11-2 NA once CASSLIYGGRRNEQFF TGTGCCAGCAGCTTAATCTACGGGGGTCGGCGAAATGAGCAGTTCTTC
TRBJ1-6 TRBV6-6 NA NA CASSYSGNSPLHF TGTGCCAGCAGTTACTCGGGCAATTCACCCCTCCACTTT